These 8 T cell receptor beta chains came from one sample sequenced in a study of T cells in women clearing cervical HPV infection. Some clones are missing from TCRdb's copy, which holds only in-frame ones; the method was immunoSEQ multiplex PCR. This table holds approximately 12,000 clones. Input material: blood buffy coat. These receptors were obtained from a woman aged 18-70 years with a cervical HPV16 infection that either progressed to CIN3+ or cleared (not recorded which).

Considering frequency, this clone is medium-sized (0.01 to 0.1%). The junction differs from germline at one of its ends, possibly a read error. The read comes to an end 3 residues before the CDR3 does, leaving the germline J gene to fill in the end. The genes are TRBV7-2 and TRBJ1-6; a weak D match, TRBD1 (6 bases). The germline CDR1 and CDR2 sequences are SGHTA and FQGNSA. The CDR3 consists of 14 residues. This CDR3 reads CVSSLEQGFSPLHF. Partial CDR3 DNA: TGTGTCAGCAGCTTAGAACAGGGTTTCTCACCC.

This clone is called medium-sized based on its frequency. The read comes to an end 3 residues before the CDR3 does, leaving the germline J gene to fill in the end. The chain recombines TRBV7-2 with TRBJ2-3; 9 bases are shared with TRBD1. This CDR3 comprises 15 residues. Trimming took 3 bases from V and 4 from J; bases not matched to a gene: 5. Germline V gives CDR1 SGHTA, CDR2 FQGNSA. CDR3 bases read: TGTGCCAGCAGCTTCACACAGGGGGCCGCAGATACG. Translating it yields CASSFTQGAADT. The complete CDR3 sequence is CASSFTQGAADTQYF.

In the case of this clone: Read sequence stops 3 residues before the CDR3 end, and the germline J gene provides the missing end. This sequence joins TRBV20-1 and TRBJ1-4; D unclear. The length of the CDR3 is 14 residues. The germline V gene encodes CDR1 DFQATT and CDR2 SNEGSKA (reference sequence). V was clipped by 2 bases and J by 8 bases, with 15 bases between them. CDR3 region: CSARWAGSGEKLFF. The CDR3 bases that were read are TGCAGTGCTAGATGGGCGGGGTCTGGGGAAAAA.

The CDR3 loop reads CASSEPTGYDEKLFF. The CDR3 DNA, read in part, is TGCGCCAGCAGTGAGCCAACAGGGTATGATGAAAAA. This chain uses TRBV10-1 with TRBJ1-4; D is possibly TRBD1 (6 bases). The observed sequence ends 3 residues before the CDR3 terminus, with the missing tail filled in from the germline J gene. The V end was cut by 2 bases, the J end by 6 bases, with 13 bases between. Germline values: CDR1 WNHNN, CDR2 SYGVQD (reference sequence). CDR3 length: 15 residues.

Remarks on this clone: The read finishes 3 residues shy of the CDR3 end, and the germline J gene is used to complete it. V is TRBV6-1 and J is TRBJ2-2; TRBD1 matches at 7 bases. Germline values: CDR1 MNHNS, CDR2 SASEGT. This CDR3 has 17 residues. CDR3 protein: CASSEAAGGSGANVLFF. The CDR3 bases that were read are TGTGCCAGCAGTGAAGCGGCAGGGGGTTCTGGGGCCAACGTG.

The CDR3 DNA, read in part, is TGCAGTGCTATAATACAGACAGGGACGGAGACC. Its translation: CSAIIQTGTET. The CDR3 in its entirety is CSAIIQTGTETQYF. The chain uses TRBV20-1 and TRBJ2-5, with TRBD1 matching 7 bases. The CDR3 end falls 3 residues outside the read, so it is completed with the germline J gene. CDR3 length: 14 residues. Germline CDR1 reads DFQATT; CDR2 reads SNEGSKA (reference sequence). V dropped 4 bases and J dropped 5; count of bases not matched to a gene: 10.

By frequency, this clone is medium-sized (0.01 to 0.1%). The sequenced CDR3 bases are TGTGCCAGCAGCTTACAGGGGGAGTACACAGATACG. Its translation: CASSLQGEYTDT. The full CDR3 protein is CASSLQGEYTDTQYF. The chain joins TRBV5-4 to TRBJ2-3, with TRBD1 matching 8 bases. Sequencing ends 3 residues short of the CDR3 end; the germline J gene provides the rest. The germline V gene encodes CDR1 SGHNT and CDR2 YYREEE (reference sequence). V was clipped by 2 bases and J by 2 bases; unmatched bases: 4. The CDR3 is 15 amino acids.

As to this clone: Coverage ceases 3 residues before the CDR3 finishes, and the germline J gene fills in the end. The chain employs TRBV30 and TRBJ2-3; weak D call: TRBD1 (6 bases). Germline-derived CDR1 and CDR2 are GTSNPN and SVGIG (reference sequence). This CDR3 is built from 17 residues. V was cut by 1 base and J by 7 bases, with 24 bases left in between. The CDR3 loop is CAWSGSARGYAQYTQYF. The covered CDR3 bases are TGTGCCTGGAGTGGGTCGGCCAGGGGTTATGCACAATATACG.